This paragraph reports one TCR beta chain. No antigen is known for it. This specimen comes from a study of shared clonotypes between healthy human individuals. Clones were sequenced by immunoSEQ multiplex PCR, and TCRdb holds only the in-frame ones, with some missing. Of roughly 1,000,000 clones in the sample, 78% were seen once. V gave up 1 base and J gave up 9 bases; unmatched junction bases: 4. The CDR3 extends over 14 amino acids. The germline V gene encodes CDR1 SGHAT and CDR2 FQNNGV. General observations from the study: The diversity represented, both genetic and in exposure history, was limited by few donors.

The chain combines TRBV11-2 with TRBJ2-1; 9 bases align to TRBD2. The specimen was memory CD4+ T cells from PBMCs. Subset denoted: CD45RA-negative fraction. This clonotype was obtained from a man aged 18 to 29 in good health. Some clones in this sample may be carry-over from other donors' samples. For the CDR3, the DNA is TGTGCCAGCAGCTTAGGGACTAGCGACGGTGAGCAGTTCTTC. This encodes CASSLGTSDGEQFF.